This paragraph reports one T cell receptor beta chain. No antigen is known for it. Clones were sequenced by immunoSEQ multiplex PCR, and TCRdb holds only the in-frame ones, with some missing. The sample has under 200,000 clones; 90% to 95% are singletons. This entry comes from a study of T cell responses to AZD1222 COVID-19 vaccine. Overall study results and limits: Repertoire sampling occurred only after the peak T cell response. AZD1222 recipients seropositive at baseline numbered only five to seven. Donors in the cohort were predominantly white British and more often female, and clonal diversity was possibly underestimated.

Germline V gene lookup returns CDR1 LNHDA and CDR2 SQIVND (reference sequence). The ends were cut back, 4 bases at V and 0 bases at J, with 12 bases in the middle. The CDR3 has 15 residues. V gene TRBV19 combines with J gene TRBJ1-1; unclear D gene. The TCR was taken from an adult in good health. This sample comprised peripheral blood, obtained on day 0 of AZD1222 vaccination. The DNA of the CDR3 is TGTGCCAGTAGTAGGAGCGCGGTCATGAACACTGAAGCTTTCTTT. It encodes CASSRSAVMNTEAFF.